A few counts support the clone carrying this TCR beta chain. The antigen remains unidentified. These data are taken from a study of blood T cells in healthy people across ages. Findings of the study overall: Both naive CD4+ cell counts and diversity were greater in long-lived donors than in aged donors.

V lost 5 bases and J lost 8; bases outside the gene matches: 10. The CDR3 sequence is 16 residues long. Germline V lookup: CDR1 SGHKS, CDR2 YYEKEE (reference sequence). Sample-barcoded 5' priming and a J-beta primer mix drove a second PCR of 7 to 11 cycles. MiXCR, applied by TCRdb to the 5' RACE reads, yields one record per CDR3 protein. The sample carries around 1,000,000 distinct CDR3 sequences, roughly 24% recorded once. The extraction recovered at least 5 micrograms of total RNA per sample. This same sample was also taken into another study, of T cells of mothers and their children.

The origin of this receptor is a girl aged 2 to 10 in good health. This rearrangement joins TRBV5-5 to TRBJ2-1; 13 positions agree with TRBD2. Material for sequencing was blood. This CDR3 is CASSLQLAGGPDEQFF. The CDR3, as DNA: TGTGCCAGCAGTTTACAACTAGCGGGAGGGCCGGATGAGCAGTTCTTC.